This TCR beta chain was retrieved from a study of T cell responses to AZD1222 COVID-19 vaccine. Data came from immunoSEQ multiplex PCR; TCRdb stores just in-frame clones and leaves some out. Among some 100,000 clones listed, roughly 90% were seen once. Whole-study results and caveats: Epitopes outside B.1.351 and B.1.1.7 mutated regions reportedly drew nearly half of spike TCRs.

J lost 7 bases, V lost 4 bases, and 12 bases had no gene match. CDR3 size: 17 residues. Germline lookup yields CDR1 SGHTA and CDR2 FQGNSA. To note about this clone: Its antigen is still unknown.

The specimen comprised peripheral blood, sampled on day 0 of AZD1222 vaccination. This clonotype was sampled from an adult in good health. The rearrangement uses TRBV7-2 and TRBJ2-5; TRBD2 aligns across 13 bases. In nucleotides, the CDR3 is TGTGCCAGCAGCTCCGGACTAGCGGGAGCTCTACGGGGGACCCAGTACTTC. As protein: CASSSGLAGALRGTQYF.